This is a list of T cell receptor beta chains from one sample in a study of cytomegalovirus exposure and HLA in healthy donors. Measured with immunoSEQ multiplex PCR; TCRdb has only the in-frame clones, and not every one. The sample consists of 150,000 to 200,000 clones, over 60% of them appearing once. Specimen: PBMCs. All receptors derive from a man in his forties or fifties in good health and CMV-seronegative. Each CDR3 is given with its conserved first and last residue. A D gene is named only where the DNA matches it firmly. Where a row states a size, it is once, few, many or the class of an expanded clone; other rows omit it.

TRBV7-2,NA,TRBJ1-3,NA,CASSRGGTTLDTIYF,TGTGCCAGCAGCCGGGGGGGAACCACCCTGGACACCATATATTTT
TRBV19,few,TRBJ2-2,TRBD2,CASGGLAGGRLETGELFF,TGTGCCAGTGGAGGACTAGCGGGAGGAAGATTGGAAACCGGGGAGCTGTTTTTT
TRBV6-5,NA,TRBJ1-5,TRBD1,CASSRGTGEGQPQHF,TGTGCCAGCAGTCGGGGGACAGGGGAGGGTCAGCCCCAGCATTTT
TRBV20-1,NA,TRBJ2-5,NA,CSAGGQETQYF,TGCAGTGCCGGGGGCCAAGAGACCCAGTACTTC
TRBV2,NA,TRBJ2-5,TRBD1,CASSEAHLGGWGTGEYF,TGTGCCAGCAGTGAAGCCCACCTAGGAGGGTGGGGGACAGGGGAGTACTTC
TRBV5-4,NA,TRBJ1-6,NA,CASSQESYNSPLHF,TGTGCCAGCAGTCAGGAAAGCTATAATTCACCCCTCCACTTT
TRBV6-5,NA,TRBJ1-3,TRBD1,CASRVRGPGNTIYF,TGTGCCAGTAGAGTCAGGGGGCCCGGAAACACCATATATTTT
TRBV7-2,NA,TRBJ2-5,NA,CASSLRRGLETQYF,TGTGCCAGCAGCTTACGTCGGGGTTTAGAGACCCAGTACTTC
TRBV5-6,NA,TRBJ2-7,TRBD1,CASSLGQGDEQYF,TGTGCCAGCAGCTTGGGGCAGGGGGACGAGCAGTACTTC
TRBV5-1,NA,TRBJ2-2,NA,CASSLAGGTGELFF,TGCGCCAGCAGCTTGGCCGGGGGAACCGGGGAGCTGTTTTTT
TRBV2,NA,TRBJ2-2,NA,CASSVIWGSGELFF,TGTGCCAGCAGTGTAATTTGGGGCTCAGGGGAGCTGTTTTTT
TRBV5-4,few,TRBJ1-3,TRBD1,CASSHQGTAGNTIYF,TGTGCCAGCAGCCACCAGGGGACAGCTGGAAACACCATATATTTT
TRBV27,few,TRBJ1-1,NA,CASSQYRDTEAFF,TGTGCCAGCAGTCAGTACAGGGACACTGAAGCTTTCTTT
TRBV5-4,NA,TRBJ1-1,TRBD1,CASSLAYTGGDTEAFF,TGTGCCAGCAGCTTGGCCTATACAGGGGGTGACACTGAAGCTTTCTTT
TRBV18,few,TRBJ2-1,NA,CASSPQGQGAAEQFF,TGTGCCAGCTCACCCCAGGGGCAGGGTGCCGCTGAGCAGTTCTTC
TRBV2,NA,TRBJ1-5,NA,CASRGRVSAARHQPQHF,TGTGCCAGCCGCGGCAGGGTCAGCGCGGCCAGGCATCAGCCCCAGCATTTT
TRBV7-9,few,TRBJ2-7,TRBD1,CASSSLDRAGEQYF,TGTGCCAGCAGCTCCTTGGACAGGGCCGGCGAGCAGTACTTC
TRBV4-3,NA,TRBJ1-2,NA,CASSQVVADYYGYTF,TGCGCCAGCAGCCAAGTCGTGGCAGACTACTATGGCTACACCTTC
TRBV4-3,NA,TRBJ2-7,NA,CASSQDNQGSSYEQYF,TGCGCCAGCAGCCAAGATAATCAGGGGAGCTCCTACGAGCAGTACTTC
TRBV11-2,once,TRBJ2-2,TRBD1,CASSLQGANTGELFF,TGTGCCAGCAGCTTACAGGGGGCGAACACCGGGGAGCTGTTTTTT
TRBV30,NA,TRBJ1-2,TRBD1,CAWDTGGITNYGYTF,TGTGCCTGGGATACAGGGGGAATAACAAACTATGGCTACACCTTC
TRBV19,NA,TRBJ2-3,TRBD2,CASSLGAERGGSDTQYF,TGTGCCAGTAGTTTGGGGGCTGAGCGGGGGGGCTCAGATACGCAGTATTTT
TRBV2,NA,TRBJ2-2,NA,CASSLGRDNTGELFF,TGTGCCAGCAGTCTAGGTCGGGATAACACCGGGGAGCTGTTTTTT
TRBV4-1,NA,TRBJ2-1,TRBD1,CASSQPGTGAYNEQFF,TGCGCCAGCAGCCAGCCCGGGACAGGCGCATACAATGAGCAGTTCTTC
TRBV6-6,NA,TRBJ1-2,NA,CASNPGARGYTF,TGTGCCAGCAATCCAGGGGCCCGCGGCTACACCTTC
TRBV5-5,once,TRBJ2-5,NA,CASTAPELGEQYF,TGTGCCAGCACCGCCCCAGAACTCGGGGAGCAGTACTTC
TRBV5-4,NA,TRBJ2-7,NA,CASSAGDGPREQYF,TGTGCCAGCAGCGCAGGGGACGGCCCGAGAGAGCAGTACTTC
TRBV11-2,NA,TRBJ1-1,NA,CASSYGPGRTEAFF,TGTGCCAGCAGCTACGGACCAGGGAGGACTGAAGCTTTCTTT
TRBV11-2,NA,TRBJ1-5,NA,CASSLGSGNQPQHF,TGTGCCAGCAGCTTGGGGTCGGGAAATCAGCCCCAGCATTTT
TRBV7-6,NA,TRBJ2-7,TRBD1,CASSLESTGTYEQYF,TGTGCCAGCAGCTTAGAGTCGACAGGGACCTACGAGCAGTACTTC
TRBV7-2,NA,TRBJ2-5,TRBD2,CASSLSISGGAETQYF,TGTGCCAGCAGCTTATCGATTAGCGGGGGAGCCGAGACCCAGTACTTC
TRBV5-1,NA,TRBJ2-1,TRBD2,CASSLTLAGVYSYNEQFF,TGCGCCAGCAGCTTGACACTAGCGGGTGTCTACTCCTACAATGAGCAGTTCTTC
TRBV5-1,NA,TRBJ2-1,TRBD2,CASSPGTSGVHNEQFF,TGCGCCAGCAGCCCCGGGACTAGCGGGGTACACAATGAGCAGTTCTTC
TRBV19,NA,TRBJ2-1,TRBD2,CASSIKSSGNFRSYNEQFF,TGTGCCAGTAGTATAAAGTCTAGCGGGAATTTTCGGTCCTACAATGAGCAGTTCTTC
TRBV19,few,TRBJ1-1,TRBD1,CASTASGGRGLTEAFF,TGTGCCAGTACCGCTTCTGGGGGCAGGGGGCTCACTGAAGCTTTCTTT